The T cell receptor (beta chain) described here comes from a study of T-cell memory formation after mild COVID-19. As for the study in general: The study found TCR clusters largely donor specific.

TCRdb itself ran the 5' RACE reads through MiXCR, one entry per CDR3 protein. The sample lists about 170,000 distinct CDR3 sequences, approximately 13% occurring once. V gave up 5 bases and J gave up 2 bases; unmatched junction bases: 8. This CDR3 has 15 amino acids. Germline CDR1 SEHNR, CDR2 FQNEAQ (reference sequence). V and J are TRBV7-9 and TRBJ1-1; TRBD1 matches 7 bases. The sequence was collected from a man younger than 30 who had mild COVID-19 (a few samples of this study predate the infection). Cell type and time point are not known. The sample comprised PBMCs or a T cell subset sorted from them (not recorded which). DNA for the CDR3: TGTGCCAGCAGCGAGAAAGGGACAGTAAACACTGAAGCTTTCTTT. This codes for CASSEKGTVNTEAFF.